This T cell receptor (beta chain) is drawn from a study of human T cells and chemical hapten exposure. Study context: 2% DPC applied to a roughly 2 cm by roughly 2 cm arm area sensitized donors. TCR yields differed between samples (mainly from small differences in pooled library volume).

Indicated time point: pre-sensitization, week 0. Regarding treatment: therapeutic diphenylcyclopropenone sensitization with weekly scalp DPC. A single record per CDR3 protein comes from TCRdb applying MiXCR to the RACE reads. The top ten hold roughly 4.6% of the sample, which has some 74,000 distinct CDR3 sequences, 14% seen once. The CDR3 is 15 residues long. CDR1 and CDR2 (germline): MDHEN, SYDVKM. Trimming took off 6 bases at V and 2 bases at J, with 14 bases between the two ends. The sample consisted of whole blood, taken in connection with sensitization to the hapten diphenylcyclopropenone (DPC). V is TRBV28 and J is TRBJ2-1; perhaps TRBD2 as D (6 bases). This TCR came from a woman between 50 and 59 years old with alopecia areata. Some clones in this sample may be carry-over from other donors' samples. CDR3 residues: CASRTGVATYNEQFF. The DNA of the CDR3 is TGTGCCAGCAGGACGGGAGTAGCTACCTACAATGAGCAGTTCTTC.